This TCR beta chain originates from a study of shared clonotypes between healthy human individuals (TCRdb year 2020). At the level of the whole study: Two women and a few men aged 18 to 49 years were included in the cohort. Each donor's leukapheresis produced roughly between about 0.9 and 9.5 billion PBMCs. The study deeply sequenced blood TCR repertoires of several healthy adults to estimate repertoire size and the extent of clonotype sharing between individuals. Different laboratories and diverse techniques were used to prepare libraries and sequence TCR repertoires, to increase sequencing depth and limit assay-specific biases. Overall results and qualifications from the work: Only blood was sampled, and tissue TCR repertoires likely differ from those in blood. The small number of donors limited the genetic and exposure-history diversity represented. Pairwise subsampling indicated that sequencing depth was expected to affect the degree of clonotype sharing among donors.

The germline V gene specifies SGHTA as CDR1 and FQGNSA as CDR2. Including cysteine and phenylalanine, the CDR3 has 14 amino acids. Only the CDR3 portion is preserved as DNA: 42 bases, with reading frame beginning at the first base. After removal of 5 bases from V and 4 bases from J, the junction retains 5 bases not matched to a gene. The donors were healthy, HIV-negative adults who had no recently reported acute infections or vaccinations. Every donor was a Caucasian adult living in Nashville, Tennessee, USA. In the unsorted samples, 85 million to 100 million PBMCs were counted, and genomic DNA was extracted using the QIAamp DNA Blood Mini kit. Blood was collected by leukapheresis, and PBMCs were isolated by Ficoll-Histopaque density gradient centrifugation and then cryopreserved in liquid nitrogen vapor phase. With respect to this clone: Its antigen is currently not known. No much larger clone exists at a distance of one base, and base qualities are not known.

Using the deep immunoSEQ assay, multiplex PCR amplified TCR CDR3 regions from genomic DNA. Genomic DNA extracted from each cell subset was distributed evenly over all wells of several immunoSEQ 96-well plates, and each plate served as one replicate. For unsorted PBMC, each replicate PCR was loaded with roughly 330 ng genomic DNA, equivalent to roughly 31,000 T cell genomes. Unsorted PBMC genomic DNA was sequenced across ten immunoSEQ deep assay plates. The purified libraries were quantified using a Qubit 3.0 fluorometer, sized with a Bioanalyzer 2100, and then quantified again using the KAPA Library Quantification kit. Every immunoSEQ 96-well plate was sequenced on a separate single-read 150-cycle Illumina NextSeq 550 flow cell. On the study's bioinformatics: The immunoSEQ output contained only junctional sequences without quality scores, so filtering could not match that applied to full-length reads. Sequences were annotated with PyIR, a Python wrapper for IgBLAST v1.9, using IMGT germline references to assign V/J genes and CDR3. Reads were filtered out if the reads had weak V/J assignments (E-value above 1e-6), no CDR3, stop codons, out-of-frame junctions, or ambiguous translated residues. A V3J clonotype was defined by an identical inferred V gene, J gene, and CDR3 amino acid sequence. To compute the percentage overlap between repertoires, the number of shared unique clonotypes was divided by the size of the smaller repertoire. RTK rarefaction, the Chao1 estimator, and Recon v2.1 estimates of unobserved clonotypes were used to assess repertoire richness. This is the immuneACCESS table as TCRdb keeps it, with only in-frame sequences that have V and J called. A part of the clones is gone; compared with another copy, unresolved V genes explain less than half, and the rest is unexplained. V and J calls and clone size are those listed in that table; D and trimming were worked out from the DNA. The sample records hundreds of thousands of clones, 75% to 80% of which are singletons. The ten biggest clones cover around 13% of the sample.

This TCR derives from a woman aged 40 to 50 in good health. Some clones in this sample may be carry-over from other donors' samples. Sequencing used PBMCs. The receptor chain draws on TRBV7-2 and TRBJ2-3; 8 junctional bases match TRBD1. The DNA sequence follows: TGTGCCAGCAGCCCAACAGGGGGGCCAGATACGCAGTATTTT. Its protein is CASSPTGGPDTQYF. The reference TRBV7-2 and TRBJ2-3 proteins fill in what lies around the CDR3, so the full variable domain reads GAGVSQSPSNKVTEKGKDVELRCDPISGHTALYWYRQSLGQGLEFLIYFQGNSAPDKSGLPSDRFSAERTGGSVSTLTIQRTQQEDSAVYLCASSPTGGPDTQYFGPGTRLTVL.